This TCR beta chain was captured in a study of T cells after yellow fever vaccination. Turning to the study itself: Fractions containing few cells were prepared with SMART-Seq v4 Ultra Low Input.

V was pared by 5 bases and J by 8 bases, with 6 bases of the junction left unmatched. The length of the CDR3 is 15 residues. Germline V gene lookup returns CDR1 SGHTA and CDR2 FQGNSA. Comments on this clonotype: Its antigen is still unknown.

Study-level results: Clonotype sharing between CD4 and CD8 compartments was small. After the booster, over 95% of CD4 and 75% to 90% of CD8 primary-response clones were re-detected.

UMIs were added to TCR cDNA along with a universal primer site when it was made by 5'RACE template switching. TCRdb used MiXCR to reprocess the 5' RACE reads, holding one entry per CDR3 protein. This table holds fewer than 450,000 distinct CDR3 sequences, more than 9% found once. The specimen was PBMCs, collected on the day of the first yellow fever vaccination. This clonotype was obtained from a man between 18 and 29 years old who received the YFV17D yellow fever vaccine. This rearrangement joins TRBV7-2 to TRBJ1-6; 10 bases match TRBD1. CDR3: CASSPPDRGYSPLHF. In DNA, the CDR3 is TGTGCCAGCAGCCCCCCGGACAGGGGGTATTCACCCCTCCACTTT.